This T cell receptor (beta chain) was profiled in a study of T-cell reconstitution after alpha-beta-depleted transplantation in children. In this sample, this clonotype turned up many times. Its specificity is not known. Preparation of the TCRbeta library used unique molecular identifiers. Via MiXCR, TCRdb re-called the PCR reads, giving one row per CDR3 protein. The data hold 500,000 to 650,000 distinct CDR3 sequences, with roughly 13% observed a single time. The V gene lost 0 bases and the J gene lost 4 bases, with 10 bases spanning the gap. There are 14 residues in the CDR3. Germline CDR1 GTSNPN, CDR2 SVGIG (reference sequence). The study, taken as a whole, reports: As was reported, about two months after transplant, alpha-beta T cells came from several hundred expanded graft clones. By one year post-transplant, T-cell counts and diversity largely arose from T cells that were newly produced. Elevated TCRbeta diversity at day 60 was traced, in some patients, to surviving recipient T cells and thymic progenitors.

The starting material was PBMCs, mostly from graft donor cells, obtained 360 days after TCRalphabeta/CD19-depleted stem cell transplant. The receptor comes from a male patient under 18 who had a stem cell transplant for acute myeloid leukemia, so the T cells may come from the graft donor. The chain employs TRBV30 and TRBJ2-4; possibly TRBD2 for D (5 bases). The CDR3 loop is CAWSVRGPKNIQYF. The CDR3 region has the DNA TGTGCCTGGAGTGTACGGGGTCCTAAAAACATTCAGTACTTC. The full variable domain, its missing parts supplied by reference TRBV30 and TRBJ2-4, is SQTIHQWPATLVQPVGSPLSLECTVEGTSNPNLYWYRQAAGRGLQLLFYSVGIGQISSEVPQNLSASRPQDRQFILSSKKLLLSDSGFYLCAWSVRGPKNIQYFGAGTRLSVL.